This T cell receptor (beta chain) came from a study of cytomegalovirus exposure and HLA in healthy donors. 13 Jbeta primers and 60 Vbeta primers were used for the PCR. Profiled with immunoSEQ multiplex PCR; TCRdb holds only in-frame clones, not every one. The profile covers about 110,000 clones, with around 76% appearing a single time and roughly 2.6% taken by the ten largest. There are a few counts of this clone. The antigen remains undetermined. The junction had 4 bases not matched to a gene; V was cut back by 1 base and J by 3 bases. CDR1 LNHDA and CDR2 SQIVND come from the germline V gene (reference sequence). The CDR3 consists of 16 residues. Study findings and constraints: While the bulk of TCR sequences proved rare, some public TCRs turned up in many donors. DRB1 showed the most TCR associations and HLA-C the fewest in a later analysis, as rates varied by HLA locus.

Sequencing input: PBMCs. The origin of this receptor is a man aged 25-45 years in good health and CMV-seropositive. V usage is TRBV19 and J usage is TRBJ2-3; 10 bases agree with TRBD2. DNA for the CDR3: TGTGCCAGTAGTATAGGAAAACTAGCGGGGACAGATACGCAGTATTTT. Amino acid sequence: CASSIGKLAGTDTQYF.